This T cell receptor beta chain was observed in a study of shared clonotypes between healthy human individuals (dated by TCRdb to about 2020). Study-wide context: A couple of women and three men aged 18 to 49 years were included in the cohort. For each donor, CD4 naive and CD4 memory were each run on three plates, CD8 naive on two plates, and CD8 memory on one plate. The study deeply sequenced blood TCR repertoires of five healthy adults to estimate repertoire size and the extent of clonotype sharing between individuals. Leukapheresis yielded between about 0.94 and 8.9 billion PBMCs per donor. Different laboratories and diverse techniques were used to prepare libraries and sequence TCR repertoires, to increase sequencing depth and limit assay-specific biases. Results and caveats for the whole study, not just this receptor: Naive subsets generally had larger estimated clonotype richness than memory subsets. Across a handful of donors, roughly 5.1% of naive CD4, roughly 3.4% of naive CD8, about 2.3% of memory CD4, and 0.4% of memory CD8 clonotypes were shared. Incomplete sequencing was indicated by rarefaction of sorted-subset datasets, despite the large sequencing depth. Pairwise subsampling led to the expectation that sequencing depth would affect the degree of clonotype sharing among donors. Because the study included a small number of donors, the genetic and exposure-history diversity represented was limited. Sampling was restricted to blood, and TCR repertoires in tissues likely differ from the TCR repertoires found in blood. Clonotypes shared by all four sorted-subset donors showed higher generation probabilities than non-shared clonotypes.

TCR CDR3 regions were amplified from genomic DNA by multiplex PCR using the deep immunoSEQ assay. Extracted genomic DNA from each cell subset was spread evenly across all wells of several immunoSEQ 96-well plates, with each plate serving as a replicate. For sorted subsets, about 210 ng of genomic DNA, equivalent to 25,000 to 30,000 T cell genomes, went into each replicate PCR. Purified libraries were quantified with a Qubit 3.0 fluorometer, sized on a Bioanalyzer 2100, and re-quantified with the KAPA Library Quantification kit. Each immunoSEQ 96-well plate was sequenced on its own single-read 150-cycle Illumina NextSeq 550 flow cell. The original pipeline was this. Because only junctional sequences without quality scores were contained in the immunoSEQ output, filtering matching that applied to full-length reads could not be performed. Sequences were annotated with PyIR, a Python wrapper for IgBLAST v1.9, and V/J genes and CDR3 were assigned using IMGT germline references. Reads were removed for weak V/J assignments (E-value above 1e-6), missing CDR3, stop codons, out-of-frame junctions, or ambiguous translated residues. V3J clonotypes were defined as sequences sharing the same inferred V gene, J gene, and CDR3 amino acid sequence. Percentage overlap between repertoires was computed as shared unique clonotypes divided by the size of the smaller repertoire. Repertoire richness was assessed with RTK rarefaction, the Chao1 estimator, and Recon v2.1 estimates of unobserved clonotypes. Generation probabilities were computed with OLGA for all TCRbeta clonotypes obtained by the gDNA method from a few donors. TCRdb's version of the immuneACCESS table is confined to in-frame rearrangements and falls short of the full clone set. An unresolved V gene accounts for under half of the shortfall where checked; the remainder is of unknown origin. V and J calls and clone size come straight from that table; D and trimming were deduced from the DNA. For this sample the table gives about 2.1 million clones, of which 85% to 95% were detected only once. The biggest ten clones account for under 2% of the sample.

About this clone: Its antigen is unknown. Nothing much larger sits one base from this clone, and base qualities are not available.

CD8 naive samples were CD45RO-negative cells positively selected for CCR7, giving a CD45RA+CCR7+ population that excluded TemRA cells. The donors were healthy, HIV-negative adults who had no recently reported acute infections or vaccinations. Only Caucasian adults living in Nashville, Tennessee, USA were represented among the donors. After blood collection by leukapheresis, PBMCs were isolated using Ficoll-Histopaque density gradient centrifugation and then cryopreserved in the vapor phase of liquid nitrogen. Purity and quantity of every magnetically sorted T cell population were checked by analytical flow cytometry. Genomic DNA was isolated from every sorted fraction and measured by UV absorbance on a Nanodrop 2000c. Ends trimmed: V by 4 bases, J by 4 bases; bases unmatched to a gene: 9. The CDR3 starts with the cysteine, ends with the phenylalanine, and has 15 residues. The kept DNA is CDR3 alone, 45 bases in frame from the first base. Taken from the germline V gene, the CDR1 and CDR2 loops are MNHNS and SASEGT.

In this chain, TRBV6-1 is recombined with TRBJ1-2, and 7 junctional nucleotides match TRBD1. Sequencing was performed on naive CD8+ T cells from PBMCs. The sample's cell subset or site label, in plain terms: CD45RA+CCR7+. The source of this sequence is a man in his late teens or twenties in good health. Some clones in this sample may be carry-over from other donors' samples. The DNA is TGTGCCAGCAGTGGTTTAAGGGGACAGCCCTATGGCTACACCTTC. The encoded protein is CASSGLRGQPYGYTF.